This T cell receptor (beta chain) appears in the sequencing data of a study of blood T cell repertoires in COVID-19. Data came from immunoSEQ multiplex PCR; TCRdb stores just in-frame clones and leaves some out. The sample carries around 130,000 clones, approximately 78% recorded once. The clonotype was recovered from a woman of 80 years or more with acute or convalescent COVID-19. Sequenced sample: peripheral blood.

The CDR3 spells CASMGQVNEKLFF. CDR3 nucleotide sequence: TGTGCCAGTATGGGGCAGGTTAATGAAAAACTGTTTTTT. This sequence joins TRBV19 and TRBJ1-4, with D maybe TRBD1 (5 bases). Germline V gene lookup returns CDR1 LNHDA and CDR2 SQIVND (reference sequence). This CDR3 contains 13 residues. Trimming stripped 7 bases from V and 4 bases from J, with 10 bases between.